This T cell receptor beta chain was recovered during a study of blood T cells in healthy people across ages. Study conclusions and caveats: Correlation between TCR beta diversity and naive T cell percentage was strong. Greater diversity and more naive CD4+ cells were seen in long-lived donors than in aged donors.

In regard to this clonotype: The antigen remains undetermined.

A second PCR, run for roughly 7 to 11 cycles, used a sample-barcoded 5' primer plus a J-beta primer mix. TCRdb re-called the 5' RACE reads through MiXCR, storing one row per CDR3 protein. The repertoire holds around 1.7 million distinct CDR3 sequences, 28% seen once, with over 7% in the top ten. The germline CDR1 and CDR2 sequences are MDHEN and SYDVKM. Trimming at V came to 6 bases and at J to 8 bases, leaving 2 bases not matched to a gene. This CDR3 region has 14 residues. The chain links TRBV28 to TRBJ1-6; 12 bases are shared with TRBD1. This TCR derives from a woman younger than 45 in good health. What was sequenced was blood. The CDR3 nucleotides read TGTGCCAGCAGGTGGGACAGGGGGCATTCACCCCTCCACTTT. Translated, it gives CASRWDRGHSPLHF.